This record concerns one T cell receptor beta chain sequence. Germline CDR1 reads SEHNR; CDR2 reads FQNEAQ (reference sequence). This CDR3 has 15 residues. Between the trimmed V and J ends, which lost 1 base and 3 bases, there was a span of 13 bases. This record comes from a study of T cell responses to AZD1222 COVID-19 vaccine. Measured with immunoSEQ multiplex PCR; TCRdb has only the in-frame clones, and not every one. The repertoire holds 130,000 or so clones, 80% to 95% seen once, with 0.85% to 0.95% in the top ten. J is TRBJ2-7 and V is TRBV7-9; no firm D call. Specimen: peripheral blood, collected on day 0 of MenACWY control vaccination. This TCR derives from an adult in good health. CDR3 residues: CASSLGSPRDYEQYF. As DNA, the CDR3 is TGTGCCAGCAGCTTAGGTAGCCCAAGGGACTACGAGCAGTACTTC.